Listed here are 5 T cell receptor beta chains from one sample, sequenced in a study of blood T cell repertoires in COVID-19. Repertoires were generated with immunoSEQ multiplex PCR, while TCRdb's copy carries only in-frame clones and drops some. Here the sample spans some 31,000 clones, approximately 85% being singletons. Sequenced material: peripheral blood. The receptors stem from an elderly man with active COVID-19.

The rearrangement links TRBV7-9 to TRBJ1-1; 8 bases are shared with TRBD1. This CDR3 is 14 amino acids long. The germline CDR1 and CDR2 sequences are SEHNR and FQNEAQ (reference sequence). The V segment lost 3 bases and the J segment 6 bases; nucleotides outside the gene matches: 6. DNA for the CDR3: TGTGCCAGCAGCTTGATCGGACAGGGTTCTGAAGCTTTCTTT. It is translated as CASSLIGQGSEAFF.

This chain uses TRBV19 with TRBJ2-2; 9 bases agree with TRBD2. CDR3 length equals 17 residues. Germline-derived CDR1 and CDR2 are LNHDA and SQIVND (reference sequence). Trimming took 7 bases from V and 2 from J; bases not matched to a gene: 11. The CDR3 loop reads CASKVWRGGSNTGELFF. The CDR3 DNA sequence: TGTGCCAGTAAGGTCTGGCGGGGGGGTTCAAACACCGGGGAGCTGTTTTTT.

Only a few counts were recorded for this clone. The V and J genes are TRBV28 and TRBJ2-1, with 12 bases that match TRBD1. V gave up 7 bases and J gave up 8 bases; unmatched junction bases: 15. Per germline, CDR1 MDHEN and CDR2 SYDVKM. The CDR3 is 17 residues long. Here the CDR3 DNA reads TGTGCCAGCATTAATTTCTTGGGACAGGGGGCGAAGGATGAGCAGTTCTTC. It codes for CASINFLGQGAKDEQFF.

The chain uses TRBV10-1 and TRBJ1-5; no clear D gene. Germline assignment: CDR1 WNHNN and CDR2 SYGVQD (reference sequence). This CDR3 has 12 amino acids. Trimming shortened V by 1 base and J by 6 bases, and 4 bases separated the two germline ends. The CDR3 DNA reads as TGCGCCAGCAGTGAGTTCTTTCAGCCCCAGCATTTT. This sequence encodes CASSEFFQPQHF.

The chain couples TRBV19 to TRBJ2-1, with 16 bases matching TRBD2. With V trimmed by 4 bases and J by 2 bases, 5 bases remained unmatched. The CDR3 is 18 amino acids. Per germline, CDR1 LNHDA and CDR2 SQIVND (reference sequence). The CDR3 DNA follows: TGTGCCAGTAGTAAAGGGACTAGCGGGGGGGCTGCCTACAATGAGCAGTTCTTC. As protein: CASSKGTSGGAAYNEQFF. The full variable domain, its missing parts supplied by reference TRBV19 and TRBJ2-1, is DGGITQSPKYLFRKEGQNVTLSCEQNLNHDAMYWYRQDPGQGLRLIYYSQIVNDFQKGDIAEGYSVSREKKESFPLTVTSAQKNPTAFYLCASSKGTSGGAAYNEQFFGPGTRLTVL.